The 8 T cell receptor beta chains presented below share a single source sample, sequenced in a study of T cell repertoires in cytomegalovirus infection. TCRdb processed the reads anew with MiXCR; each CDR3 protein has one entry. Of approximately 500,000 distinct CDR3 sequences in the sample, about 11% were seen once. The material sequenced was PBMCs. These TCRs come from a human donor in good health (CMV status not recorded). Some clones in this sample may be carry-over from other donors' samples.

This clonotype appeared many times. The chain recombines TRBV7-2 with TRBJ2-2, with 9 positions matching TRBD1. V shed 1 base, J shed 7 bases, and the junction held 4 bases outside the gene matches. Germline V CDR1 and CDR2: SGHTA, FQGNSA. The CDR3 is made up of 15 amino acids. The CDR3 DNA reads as TGTGCCAGCAGCTTAGTACAGGGGGCTTTCGGGGAGCTGTTTTTT. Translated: CASSLVQGAFGELFF.

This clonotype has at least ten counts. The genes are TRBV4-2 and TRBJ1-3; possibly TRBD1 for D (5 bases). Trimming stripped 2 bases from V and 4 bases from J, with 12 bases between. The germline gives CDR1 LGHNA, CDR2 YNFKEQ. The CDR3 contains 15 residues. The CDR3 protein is CASSQRAQGGNTIYF. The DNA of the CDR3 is TGTGCCAGCAGCCAAAGGGCCCAGGGAGGAAACACCATATATTTT.

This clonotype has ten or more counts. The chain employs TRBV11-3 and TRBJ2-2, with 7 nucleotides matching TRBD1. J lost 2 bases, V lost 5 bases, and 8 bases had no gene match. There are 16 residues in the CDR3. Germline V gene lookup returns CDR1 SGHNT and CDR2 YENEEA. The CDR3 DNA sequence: TGTGCCAGCAGCCTCCGGACAGGATCCAACACCGGGGAGCTGTTTTTT. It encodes CASSLRTGSNTGELFF.

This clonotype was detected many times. CDR3 residues: CASSPTGESEAFF. The DNA of the CDR3 is TGTGCCAGCAGCCCGACAGGGGAAAGTGAAGCTTTCTTT. V gene TRBV7-9 combines with J gene TRBJ1-1; 8 bases match TRBD1. J was trimmed by 7 bases and V by 5 bases; bases with no gene match: 6. This CDR3 region has 13 residues. CDR1 SEHNR and CDR2 FQNEAQ come from the germline V gene (reference sequence).

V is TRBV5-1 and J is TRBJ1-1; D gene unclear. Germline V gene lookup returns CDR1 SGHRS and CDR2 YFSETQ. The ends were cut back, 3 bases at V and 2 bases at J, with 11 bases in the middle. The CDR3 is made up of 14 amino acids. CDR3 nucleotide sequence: TGCGCCAGCAGCTCCTGGGCAGAAAACACTGAAGCTTTCTTT. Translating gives CASSSWAENTEAFF.

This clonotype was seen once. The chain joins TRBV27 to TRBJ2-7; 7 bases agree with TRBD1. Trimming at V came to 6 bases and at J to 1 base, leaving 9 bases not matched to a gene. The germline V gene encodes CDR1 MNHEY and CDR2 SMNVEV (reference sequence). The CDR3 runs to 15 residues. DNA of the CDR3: TGTGCCAGCAGGTCAGGGGGACCCCCTTCCTACGAGCAGTACTTC. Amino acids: CASRSGGPPSYEQYF.

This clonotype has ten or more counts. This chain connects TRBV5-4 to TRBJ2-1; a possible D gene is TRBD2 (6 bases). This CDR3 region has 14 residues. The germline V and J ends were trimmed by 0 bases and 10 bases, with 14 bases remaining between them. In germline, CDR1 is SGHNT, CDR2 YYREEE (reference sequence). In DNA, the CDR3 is TGTGCCAGCAGCTTGGCTTCACTAGCTACGGAGCAGTTCTTC. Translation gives CASSLASLATEQFF.

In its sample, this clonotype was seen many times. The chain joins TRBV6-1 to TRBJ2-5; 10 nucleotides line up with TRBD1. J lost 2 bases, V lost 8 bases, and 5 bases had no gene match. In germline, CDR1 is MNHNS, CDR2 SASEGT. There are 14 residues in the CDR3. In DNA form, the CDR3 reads TGTGCCAGCCCGGAGGACAGGGGGCAAGAGACCCAGTACTTC. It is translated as CASPEDRGQETQYF.